A single sample gave rise to the 2 T cell receptor beta chains below, sequenced in a study of neurological immune-mediated disorders. MiXCR, run by TCRdb on the 5' RACE reads, gives a single entry per CDR3 protein. The repertoire holds tens of thousands of distinct CDR3 sequences, approximately 2.4% seen once, with about 2.4% in the top ten. Sequencing was performed on PBMCs. All receptors come from a middle-aged man with multiple sclerosis.

There are many counts of this clonotype. CDR3 in DNA: TGTGCCAGCAGCCCTCGCATCGGCGAGCAGTACTTC. Its protein is CASSPRIGEQYF. The chain joins TRBV7-2 to TRBJ2-7; D gene unclear. Per germline, CDR1 SGHTA and CDR2 FQGNSA. The V and J ends lost 5 bases and 6 bases respectively, with 11 bases between them. This CDR3 spans 12 amino acids.

This clonotype was detected many times. The chain uses TRBV14 and TRBJ1-1; no reliable D call. This CDR3 has 9 amino acids. V was trimmed by 3 bases and J by 8 bases, leaving 1 base between them. Germline V CDR1 and CDR2: SGHDN, FVKESK. In DNA form, the CDR3 reads TGTGCCAGCAGCCAGGAAGCTTTCTTT. Residues: CASSQEAFF.